The clone carrying this T cell receptor beta chain occurred once. The data belong to a study of T cell changes during pregnancy in multiple sclerosis. The CDR3 has 18 amino acids. Germline lookup yields CDR1 SGHNT and CDR2 YYREEE (reference sequence). The V and J ends lost 3 bases and 5 bases, in that order; junction bases with no gene match: 12. Measured with immunoSEQ multiplex PCR; TCRdb has only the in-frame clones, and not every one. Of around 59,000 clones detected, about 90% appear once; the ten largest clones hold approximately 0.69%. The source is a female donor with multiple sclerosis, enrolled in a pregnancy study. The sample in question was CD4+ T cells from peripheral blood mononuclear cells, obtained in the first trimester of pregnancy. This sequence joins TRBV5-4 and TRBJ1-6; 9 bases line up with TRBD1. CDR3 nucleotide sequence: TGTGCCAGCAGCTCCTCCCCCGGGACAGGGCCCAATAATTCACCCCTCCACTTT. Encoded protein: CASSSSPGTGPNNSPLHF.